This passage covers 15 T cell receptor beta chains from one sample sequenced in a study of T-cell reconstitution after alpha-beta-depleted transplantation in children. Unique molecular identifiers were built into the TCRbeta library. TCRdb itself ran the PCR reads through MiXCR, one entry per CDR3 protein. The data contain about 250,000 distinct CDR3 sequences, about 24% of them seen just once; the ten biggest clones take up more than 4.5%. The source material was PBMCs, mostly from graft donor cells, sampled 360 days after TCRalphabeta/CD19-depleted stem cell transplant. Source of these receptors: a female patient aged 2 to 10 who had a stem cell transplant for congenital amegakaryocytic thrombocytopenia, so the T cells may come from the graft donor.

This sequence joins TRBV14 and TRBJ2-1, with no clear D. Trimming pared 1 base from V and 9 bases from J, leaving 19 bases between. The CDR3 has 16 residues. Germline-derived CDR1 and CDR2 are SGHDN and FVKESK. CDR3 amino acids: CASSQVLSSEESEQFF. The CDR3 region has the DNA TGTGCCAGCAGCCAAGTCTTGTCAAGCGAGGAGTCTGAGCAGTTCTTC.

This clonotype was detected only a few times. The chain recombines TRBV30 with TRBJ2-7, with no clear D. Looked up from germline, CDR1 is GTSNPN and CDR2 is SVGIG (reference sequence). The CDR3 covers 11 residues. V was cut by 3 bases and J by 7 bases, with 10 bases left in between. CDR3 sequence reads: CAWSQRREQYF. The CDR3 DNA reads TGTGCCTGGAGCCAGAGGCGGGAGCAGTACTTC.

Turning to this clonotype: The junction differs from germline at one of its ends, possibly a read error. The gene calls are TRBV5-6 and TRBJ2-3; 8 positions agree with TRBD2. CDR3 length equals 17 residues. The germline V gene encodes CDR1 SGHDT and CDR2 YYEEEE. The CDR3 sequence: CVSSLGWSSGGTDTQYF. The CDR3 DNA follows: TGTGTCAGCAGCTTAGGTTGGAGTAGCGGGGGCACAGATACGCAGTATTTT.

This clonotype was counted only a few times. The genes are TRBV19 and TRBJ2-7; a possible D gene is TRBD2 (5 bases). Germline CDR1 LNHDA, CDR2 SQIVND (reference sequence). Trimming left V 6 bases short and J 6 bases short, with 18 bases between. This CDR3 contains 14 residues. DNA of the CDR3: TGTGCCAGTAGAGGAGGCCATACTACGGTCGAGCAGTACTTC. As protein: CASRGGHTTVEQYF.

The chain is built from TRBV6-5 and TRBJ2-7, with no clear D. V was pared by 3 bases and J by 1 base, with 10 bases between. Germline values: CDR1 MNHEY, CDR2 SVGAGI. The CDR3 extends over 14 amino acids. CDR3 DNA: TGTGCCAGCAGTTATTATCACGGGTCCTACGAGCAGTACTTC. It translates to CASSYYHGSYEQYF.

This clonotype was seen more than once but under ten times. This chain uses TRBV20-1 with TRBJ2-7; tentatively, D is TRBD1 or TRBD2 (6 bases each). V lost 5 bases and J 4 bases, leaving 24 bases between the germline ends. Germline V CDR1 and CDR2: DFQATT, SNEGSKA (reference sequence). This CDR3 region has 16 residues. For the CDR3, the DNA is TGCAGTGCTGCGCTCTTCGTGATGGGGGGCGCTTACGAGCAGTACTTC. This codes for CSAALFVMGGAYEQYF.

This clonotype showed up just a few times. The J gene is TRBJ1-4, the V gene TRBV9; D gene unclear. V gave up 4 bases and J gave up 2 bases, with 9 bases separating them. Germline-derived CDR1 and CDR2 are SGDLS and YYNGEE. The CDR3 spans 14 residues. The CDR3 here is CASSPGVTNEKLFF. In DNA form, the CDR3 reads TGTGCCAGCAGCCCGGGAGTTACTAATGAAAAACTGTTTTTT.

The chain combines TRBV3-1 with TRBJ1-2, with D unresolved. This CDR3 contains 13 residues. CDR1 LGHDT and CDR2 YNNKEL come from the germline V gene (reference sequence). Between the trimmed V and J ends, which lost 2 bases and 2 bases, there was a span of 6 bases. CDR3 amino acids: CASSQIQNYGYTF. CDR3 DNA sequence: TGTGCCAGCAGCCAAATCCAGAACTATGGCTACACCTTC. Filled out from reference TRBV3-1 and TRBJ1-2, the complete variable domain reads DTAVSQTPKYLVTQMGNDKSIKCEQNLGHDTMYWYKQDSKKFLKIMFSYNNKELIINETVPNRFSPKSPDKAHLNLHINSLELGDSAVYFCASSQIQNYGYTFGSGTRLTVV.

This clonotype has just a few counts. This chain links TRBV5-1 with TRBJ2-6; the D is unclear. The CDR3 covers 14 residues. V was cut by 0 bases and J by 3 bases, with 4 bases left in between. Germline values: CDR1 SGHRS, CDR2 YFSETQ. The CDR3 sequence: CASSLVVGANVLTF. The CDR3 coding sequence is TGCGCCAGCAGCTTGGTTGTTGGGGCCAACGTCCTGACTTTC.

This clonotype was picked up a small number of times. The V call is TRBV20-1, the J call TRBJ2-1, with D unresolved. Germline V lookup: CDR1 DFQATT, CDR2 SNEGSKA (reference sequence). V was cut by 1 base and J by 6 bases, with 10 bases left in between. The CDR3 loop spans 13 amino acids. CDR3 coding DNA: TGCAGTGCTAGAGTCCGGCCAGGCAATGAGCAGTTCTTC. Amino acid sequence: CSARVRPGNEQFF.

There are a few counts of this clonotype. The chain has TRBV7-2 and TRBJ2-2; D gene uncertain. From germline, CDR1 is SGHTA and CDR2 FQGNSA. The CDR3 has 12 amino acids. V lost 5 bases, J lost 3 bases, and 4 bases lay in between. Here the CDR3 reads CASSTYTGELFF. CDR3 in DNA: TGTGCCAGCAGCACCTACACCGGGGAGCTGTTTTTT.

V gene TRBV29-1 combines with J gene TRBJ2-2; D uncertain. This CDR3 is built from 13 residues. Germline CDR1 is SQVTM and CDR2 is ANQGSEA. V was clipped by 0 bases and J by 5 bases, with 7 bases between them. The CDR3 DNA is TGCAGCGTTGAAGATCAGAGGACCGGGGAGCTGTTTTTT. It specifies CSVEDQRTGELFF.

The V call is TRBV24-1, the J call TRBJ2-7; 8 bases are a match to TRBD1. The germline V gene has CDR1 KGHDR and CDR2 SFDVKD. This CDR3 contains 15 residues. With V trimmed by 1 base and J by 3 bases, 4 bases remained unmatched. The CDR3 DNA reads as TGTGCCACCAGTGATTTTGACGACAGGGGCTACGAGCAGTACTTC. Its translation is CATSDFDDRGYEQYF.

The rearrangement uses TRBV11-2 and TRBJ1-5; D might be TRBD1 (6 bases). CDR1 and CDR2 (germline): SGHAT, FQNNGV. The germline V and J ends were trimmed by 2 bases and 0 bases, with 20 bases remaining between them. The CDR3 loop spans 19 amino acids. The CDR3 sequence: CASSLPPGARLYSNQPQHF. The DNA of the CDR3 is TGTGCCAGCAGCTTACCTCCGGGGGCGCGACTATATAGCAATCAGCCCCAGCATTTT.

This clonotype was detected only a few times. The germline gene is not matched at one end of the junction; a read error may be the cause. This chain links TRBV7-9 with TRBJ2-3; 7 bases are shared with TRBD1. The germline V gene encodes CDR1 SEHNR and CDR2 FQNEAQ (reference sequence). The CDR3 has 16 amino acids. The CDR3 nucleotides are TGTGCCACCAGCGCATCAGGGGGAATTAACGCAGATACGCAGTATTTT. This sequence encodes CATSASGGINADTQYF. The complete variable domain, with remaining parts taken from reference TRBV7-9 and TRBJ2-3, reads DTGVSQNPRHKITKRGQNVTFRCDPISEHNRLYWYRQTLGQGPEFLTYFQNEAQLEKSRLLSDRFSAERPKGSFSTLEIQRTEQGDSAMYLCATSASGGINADTQYFGPGTRLTVL.